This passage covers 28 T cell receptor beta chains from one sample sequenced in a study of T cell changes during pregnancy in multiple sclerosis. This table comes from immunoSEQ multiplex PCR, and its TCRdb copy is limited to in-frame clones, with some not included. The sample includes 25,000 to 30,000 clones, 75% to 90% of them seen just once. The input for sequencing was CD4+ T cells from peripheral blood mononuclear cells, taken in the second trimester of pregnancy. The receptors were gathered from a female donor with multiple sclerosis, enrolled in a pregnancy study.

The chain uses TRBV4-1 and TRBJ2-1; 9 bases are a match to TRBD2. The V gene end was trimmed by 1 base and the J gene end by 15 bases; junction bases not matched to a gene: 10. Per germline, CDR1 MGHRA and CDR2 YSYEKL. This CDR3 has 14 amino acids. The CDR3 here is CASSQGTLAGSRFF. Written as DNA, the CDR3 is TGCGCCAGCAGCCAAGGCACCCTAGCGGGGTCGAGGTTCTTC.

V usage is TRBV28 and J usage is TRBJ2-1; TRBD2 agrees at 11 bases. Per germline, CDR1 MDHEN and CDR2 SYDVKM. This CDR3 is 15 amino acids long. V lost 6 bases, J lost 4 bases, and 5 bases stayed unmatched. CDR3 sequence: CASRLAGALYNEQFF. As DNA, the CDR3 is TGTGCCAGCAGACTAGCGGGGGCCCTTTACAATGAGCAGTTCTTC.

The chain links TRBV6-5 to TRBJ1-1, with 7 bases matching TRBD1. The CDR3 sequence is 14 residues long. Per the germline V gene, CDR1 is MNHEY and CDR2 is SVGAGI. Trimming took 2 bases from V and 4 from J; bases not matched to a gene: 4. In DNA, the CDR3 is TGTGCCAGCAGTTACAGCGACAGGGCCACTGAAGCTTTCTTT. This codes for CASSYSDRATEAFF.

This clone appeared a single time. The CDR3 loop is CASIHAGRGRAEAFF. In DNA form, the CDR3 reads TGTGCCAGCATCCATGCCGGGCGGGGGCGGGCTGAAGCTTTCTTT. The chain carries TRBV28 and TRBJ1-1; TRBD1 might be the D (6 bases). V was cut by 7 bases and J by 6 bases, with 21 bases left in between. The germline V gene encodes CDR1 MDHEN and CDR2 SYDVKM. The CDR3 length is 15 residues. Combining the CDR3 with reference TRBV28 and TRBJ1-1 gives the whole variable domain DVKVTQSSRYLVKRTGEKVFLECVQDMDHENMFWYRQDPGLGLRLIYFSYDVKMKEKGDIPEGYSVSREKKERFSLILESASTNQTSMYLCASIHAGRGRAEAFFGQGTRLTVV.

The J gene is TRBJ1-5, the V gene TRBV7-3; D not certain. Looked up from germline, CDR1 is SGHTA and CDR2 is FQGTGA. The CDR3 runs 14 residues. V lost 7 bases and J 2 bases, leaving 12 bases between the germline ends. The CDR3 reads CASIPHGGNQPQHF. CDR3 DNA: TGTGCCAGCATCCCCCACGGGGGCAATCAGCCCCAGCATTTT.

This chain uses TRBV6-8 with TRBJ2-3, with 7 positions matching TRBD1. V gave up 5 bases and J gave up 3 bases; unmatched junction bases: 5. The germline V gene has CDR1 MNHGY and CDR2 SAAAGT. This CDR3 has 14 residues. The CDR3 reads CASSNRTGTDTQYF. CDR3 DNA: TGTGCCAGCAGTAACCGGACAGGAACAGATACGCAGTATTTT.

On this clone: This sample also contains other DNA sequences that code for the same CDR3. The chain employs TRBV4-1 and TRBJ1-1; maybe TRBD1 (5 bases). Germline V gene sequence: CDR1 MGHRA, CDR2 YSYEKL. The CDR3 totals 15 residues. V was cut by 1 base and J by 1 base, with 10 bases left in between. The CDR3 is CASSQVPGGNTEAFF. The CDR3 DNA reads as TGCGCCAGCAGCCAAGTCCCCGGGGGGAACACTGAAGCTTTCTTT.

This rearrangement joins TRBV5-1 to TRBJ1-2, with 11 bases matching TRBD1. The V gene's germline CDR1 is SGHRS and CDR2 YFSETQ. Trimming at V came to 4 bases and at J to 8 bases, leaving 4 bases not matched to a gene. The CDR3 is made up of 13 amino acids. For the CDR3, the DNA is TGCGCCAGCAGCCCGGGACAGGGGGAGGGCTACACCTTC. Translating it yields CASSPGQGEGYTF.

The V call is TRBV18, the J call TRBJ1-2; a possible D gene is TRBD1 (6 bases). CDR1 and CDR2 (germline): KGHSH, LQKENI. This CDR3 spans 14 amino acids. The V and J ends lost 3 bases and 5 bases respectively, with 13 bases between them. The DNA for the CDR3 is TGTGCCAGCTCACCGGCCGGGACATCTTATGGCTACACCTTC. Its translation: CASSPAGTSYGYTF.

The CDR3 DNA sequence: TGTGCCAGCAGTTTATACAGGGAACGGGAGACCCAGTACTTC. Translated, it gives CASSLYRERETQYF. The V call is TRBV28, the J call TRBJ2-5; D might be TRBD1 (6 bases). CDR3 size: 14 residues. The V and J ends lost 1 base and 5 bases respectively, with 11 bases between them. Germline V gives CDR1 MDHEN, CDR2 SYDVKM.

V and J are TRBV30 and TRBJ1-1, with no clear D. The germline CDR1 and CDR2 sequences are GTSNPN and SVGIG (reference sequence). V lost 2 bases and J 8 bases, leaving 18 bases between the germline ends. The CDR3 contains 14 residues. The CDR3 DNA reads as TGTGCCTGGAGTAAGACCAGGTACGGCCCCGAAGCTTTCTTT. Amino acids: CAWSKTRYGPEAFF.

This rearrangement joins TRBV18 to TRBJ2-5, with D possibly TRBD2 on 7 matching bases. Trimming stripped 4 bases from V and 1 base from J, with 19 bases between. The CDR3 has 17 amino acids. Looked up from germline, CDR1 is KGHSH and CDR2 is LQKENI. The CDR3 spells CASSLRLAGARQETQYF. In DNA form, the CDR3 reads TGTGCCAGCTCACTTCGTCTGGCGGGGGCTCGCCAAGAGACCCAGTACTTC.

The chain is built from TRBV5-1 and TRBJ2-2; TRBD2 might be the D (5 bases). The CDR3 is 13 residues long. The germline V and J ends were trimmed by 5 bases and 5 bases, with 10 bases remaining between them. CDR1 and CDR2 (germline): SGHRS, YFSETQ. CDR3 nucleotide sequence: TGCGCCAGCAGTCTAGCAAGGACCGGGGAGCTGTTTTTT. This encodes CASSLARTGELFF.

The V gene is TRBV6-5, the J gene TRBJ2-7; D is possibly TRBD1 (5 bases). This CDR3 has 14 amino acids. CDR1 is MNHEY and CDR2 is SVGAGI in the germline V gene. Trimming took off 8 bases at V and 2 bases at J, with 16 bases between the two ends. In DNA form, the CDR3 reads TGTGCCAGCCGCGACAGCCATAGGCCCTACGAGCAGTACTTC. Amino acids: CASRDSHRPYEQYF.

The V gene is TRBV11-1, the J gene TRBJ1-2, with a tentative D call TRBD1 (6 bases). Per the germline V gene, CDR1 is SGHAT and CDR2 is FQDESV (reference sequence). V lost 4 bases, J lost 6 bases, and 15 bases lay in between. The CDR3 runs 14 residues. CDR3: CASSSSTGKDGYTF. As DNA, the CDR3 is TGTGCCAGCAGCTCCTCCACAGGGAAGGATGGCTACACCTTC.

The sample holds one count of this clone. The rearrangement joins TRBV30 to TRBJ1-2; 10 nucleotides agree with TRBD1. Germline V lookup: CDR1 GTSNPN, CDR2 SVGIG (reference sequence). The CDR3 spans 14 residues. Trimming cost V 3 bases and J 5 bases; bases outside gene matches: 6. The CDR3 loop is CAWRTGGARYGYTF. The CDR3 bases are TGTGCCTGGAGGACAGGGGGCGCTAGGTATGGCTACACCTTC.

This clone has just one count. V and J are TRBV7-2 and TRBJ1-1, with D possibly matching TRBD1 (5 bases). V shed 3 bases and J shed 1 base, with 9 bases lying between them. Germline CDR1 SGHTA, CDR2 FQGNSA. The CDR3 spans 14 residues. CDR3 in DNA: TGTGCCAGCAGCTTTTGGGGCTGGAACACTGAAGCTTTCTTT. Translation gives CASSFWGWNTEAFF.

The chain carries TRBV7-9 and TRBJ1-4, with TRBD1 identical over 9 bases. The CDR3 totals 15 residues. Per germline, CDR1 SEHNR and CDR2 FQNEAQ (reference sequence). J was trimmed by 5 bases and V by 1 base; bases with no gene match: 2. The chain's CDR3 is CASSLDGTGNEKLFF. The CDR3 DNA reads TGTGCCAGCAGCTTAGACGGGACAGGGAATGAAAAACTGTTTTTT.

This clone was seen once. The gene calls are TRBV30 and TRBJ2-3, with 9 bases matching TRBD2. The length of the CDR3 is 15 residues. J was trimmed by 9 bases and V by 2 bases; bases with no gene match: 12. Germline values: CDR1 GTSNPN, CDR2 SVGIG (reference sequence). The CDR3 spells CAWSLTRSSGATQYF. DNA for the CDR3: TGTGCCTGGAGTTTAACACGGTCTAGCGGGGCGACGCAGTATTTT. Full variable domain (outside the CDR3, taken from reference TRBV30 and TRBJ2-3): SQTIHQWPATLVQPVGSPLSLECTVEGTSNPNLYWYRQAAGRGLQLLFYSVGIGQISSEVPQNLSASRPQDRQFILSSKKLLLSDSGFYLCAWSLTRSSGATQYFGPGTRLTVL.

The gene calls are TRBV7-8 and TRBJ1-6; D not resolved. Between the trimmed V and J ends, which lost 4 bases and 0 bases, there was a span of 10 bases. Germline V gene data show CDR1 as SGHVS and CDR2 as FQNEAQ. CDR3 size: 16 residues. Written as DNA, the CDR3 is TGTGCCAGCAGCTCCAGAGGCCACTCCTATAATTCACCCCTCCACTTT. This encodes CASSSRGHSYNSPLHF.

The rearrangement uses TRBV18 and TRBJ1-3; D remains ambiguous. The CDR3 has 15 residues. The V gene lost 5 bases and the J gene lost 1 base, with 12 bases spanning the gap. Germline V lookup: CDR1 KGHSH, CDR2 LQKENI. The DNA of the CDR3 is TGTGCCAGCTCAAAGACGGGTTTGTCTGGAAACACCATATATTTT. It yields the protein CASSKTGLSGNTIYF.

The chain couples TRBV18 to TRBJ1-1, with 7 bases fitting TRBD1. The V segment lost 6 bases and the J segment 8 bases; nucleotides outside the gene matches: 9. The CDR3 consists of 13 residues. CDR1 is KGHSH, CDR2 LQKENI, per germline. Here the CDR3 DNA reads TGTGCCAGCTCGCTCGGGACAGCCGGCGAAGCTTTCTTT. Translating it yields CASSLGTAGEAFF.

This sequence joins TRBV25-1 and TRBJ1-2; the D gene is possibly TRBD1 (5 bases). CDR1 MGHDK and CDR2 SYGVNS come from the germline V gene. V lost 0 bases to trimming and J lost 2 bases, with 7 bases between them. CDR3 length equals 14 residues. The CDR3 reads CASSEYGGNYGYTF. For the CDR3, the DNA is TGTGCCAGCAGTGAATACGGGGGAAACTATGGCTACACCTTC.

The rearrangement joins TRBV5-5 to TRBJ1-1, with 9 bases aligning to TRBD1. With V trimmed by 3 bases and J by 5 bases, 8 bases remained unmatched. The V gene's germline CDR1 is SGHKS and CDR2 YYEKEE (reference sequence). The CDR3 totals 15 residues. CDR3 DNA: TGTGCCAGCAGCTGGTTCCGGGACAGGGAGACTGAAGCTTTCTTT. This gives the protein CASSWFRDRETEAFF.

The CDR3 sequence: CASSEGGAGNTIYF. The CDR3 DNA is TGCGCCAGCAGTGAAGGGGGCGCGGGAAACACCATATATTTT. This rearrangement joins TRBV10-1 to TRBJ1-3; 7 bases match TRBD1. Losses at the gene ends were 3 bases for V and 4 bases for J; bases not matched to a gene: 3. Germline V gene sequence: CDR1 WNHNN, CDR2 SYGVQD (reference sequence). This CDR3 spans 14 amino acids.

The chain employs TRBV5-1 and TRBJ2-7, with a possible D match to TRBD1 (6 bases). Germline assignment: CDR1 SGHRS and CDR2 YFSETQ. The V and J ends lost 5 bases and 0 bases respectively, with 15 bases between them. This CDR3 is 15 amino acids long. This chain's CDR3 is CASRPTGSLSYEQYF. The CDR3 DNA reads TGCGCCAGCAGACCTACAGGGTCCCTCTCCTACGAGCAGTACTTC.

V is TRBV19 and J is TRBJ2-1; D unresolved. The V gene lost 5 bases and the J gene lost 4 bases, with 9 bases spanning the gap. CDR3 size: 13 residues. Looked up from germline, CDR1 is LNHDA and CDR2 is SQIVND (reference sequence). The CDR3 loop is CASSVQLYNEQFF. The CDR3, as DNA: TGTGCCAGTAGTGTACAGCTTTACAATGAGCAGTTCTTC.

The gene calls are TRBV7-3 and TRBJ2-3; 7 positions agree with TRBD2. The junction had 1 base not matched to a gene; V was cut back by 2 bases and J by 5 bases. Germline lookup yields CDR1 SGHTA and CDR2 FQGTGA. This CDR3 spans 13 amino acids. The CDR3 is CASSLGEGDTQYF. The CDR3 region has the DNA TGTGCCAGCAGCTTAGGGGAGGGAGATACGCAGTATTTT. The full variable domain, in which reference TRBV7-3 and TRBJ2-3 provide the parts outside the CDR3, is GAGVSQTPSNKVTEKGKYVELRCDPISGHTALYWYRQSLGQGPEFLIYFQGTGAADDSGLPNDRFFAVRPEGSVSTLKIQRTERGDSAVYLCASSLGEGDTQYFGPGTRLTVL.